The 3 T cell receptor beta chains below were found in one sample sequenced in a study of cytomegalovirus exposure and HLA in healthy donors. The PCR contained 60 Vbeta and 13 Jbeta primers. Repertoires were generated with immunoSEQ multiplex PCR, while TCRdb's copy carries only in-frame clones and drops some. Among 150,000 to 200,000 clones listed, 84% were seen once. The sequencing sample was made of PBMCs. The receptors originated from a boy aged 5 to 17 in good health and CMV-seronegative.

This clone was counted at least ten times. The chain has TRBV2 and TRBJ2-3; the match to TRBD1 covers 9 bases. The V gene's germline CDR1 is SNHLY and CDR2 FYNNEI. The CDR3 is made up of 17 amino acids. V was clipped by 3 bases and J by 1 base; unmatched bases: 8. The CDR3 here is CASSDPPTGGGTDTQYF. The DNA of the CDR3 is TGTGCCAGCAGTGACCCTCCGACAGGGGGGGGCACAGATACGCAGTATTTT.

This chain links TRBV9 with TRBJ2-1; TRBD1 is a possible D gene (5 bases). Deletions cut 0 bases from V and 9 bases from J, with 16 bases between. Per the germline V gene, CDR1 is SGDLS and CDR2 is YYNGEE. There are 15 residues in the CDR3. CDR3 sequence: CASSVVAGKNGEQFF. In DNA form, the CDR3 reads TGTGCCAGCAGCGTAGTGGCAGGGAAAAACGGTGAGCAGTTCTTC.

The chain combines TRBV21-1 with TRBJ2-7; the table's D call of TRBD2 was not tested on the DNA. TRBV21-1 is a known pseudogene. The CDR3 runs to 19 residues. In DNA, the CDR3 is TGTGCCAGCAGCAGCCATAGCAGAAAAGGGGCTCCCGGGAGCTACGAGCAGTACTTC. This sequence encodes CASSSHSRKGAPGSYEQYF.